This entry describes one T cell receptor beta chain. Its antigen remains unidentified. Unique-molecular-identifier-tagged TCR beta cDNA libraries were used. From around 0.96 to 9.9 million T cells, roughly 0.5 million cDNA molecules were obtained. TCRdb processed the PCR reads anew with MiXCR; each CDR3 protein has one entry. The top ten hold under 2% of the sample, which has 500,000 to 600,000 distinct CDR3 sequences, 40% to 50% seen once. With V trimmed by 3 bases and J by 4 bases, 22 bases remained unmatched. CDR3 length: 20 amino acids. Germline-derived CDR1 and CDR2 are SGHRS and YFSETQ. The sample belongs to a study of post-analysis software for immune sequencing data. Turning to the study itself: Relapsing-remitting, secondary progressive and progressive-relapsing multiple sclerosis courses were included. General study findings and limits: Same-batch preparations were strongly co-clustered by F measure. Controls had significantly higher normalized Chao1 diversity than multiple sclerosis patients. A few TRBV segments occurring more often in patients than controls included TRBV5-6, TRBV5-1 and TRBV20-1.

The origin of this receptor is a girl between 10 and 17 years old with multiple sclerosis. This chain links TRBV5-1 with TRBJ2-1; 7 nucleotides agree with TRBD2. Source material: blood. The CDR3 region is CASSWSQPGYTRGSYNEQFF. The CDR3 DNA reads as TGCGCCAGCAGCTGGTCCCAACCCGGTTATACGCGGGGGTCTTACAATGAGCAGTTCTTC.